Presented here are 26 T cell receptor beta chains from one specimen sequenced in a study of T cells after posttransplantation cyclophosphamide. TCRdb keeps only in-frame clones here, not all; method: immunoSEQ multiplex PCR. Observed in the sample are approximately 15,000 clones, none of them singletons. Busulfan-fludarabine conditioning, marrow transplant, and cyclophosphamide on days +3 and +4 were administered. The sequencing here drew on PBMCs, taken 1162 days after allogeneic stem cell transplant with posttransplant cyclophosphamide. All receptors come from a female patient between 40 and 55 years old who received an allogeneic stem cell transplant from a related donor, was CMV-positive, and had no GVHD. Some T cells may be provided by the graft donor.

This clone was picked up many times. CDR3 nucleotides: TGTGCCAGCTCACCACAAATCCCCGCGGGGCCGACGGATAATGAGCAGTTCTTC. As protein: CASSPQIPAGPTDNEQFF. The chain links TRBV18 to TRBJ2-1; maybe TRBD2 (6 bases). CDR1 and CDR2 from the germline V gene are KGHSH and LQKENI. The CDR3 totals 18 residues. V was clipped by 1 base and J by 7 bases, with 23 bases between them.

This clone appeared a few times. The chain links TRBV2 to TRBJ2-7, with 9 bases aligning to TRBD1. The CDR3 runs 15 residues. CDR1 is SNHLY and CDR2 is FYNNEI in the germline V gene. V lost 6 bases and J lost 2; bases outside the gene matches: 8. The CDR3 nucleotides are TGTGCCAGCAGCATCGGACAGGGGACGGCCTACGAGCAGTACTTC. Its protein is CASSIGQGTAYEQYF. Full variable domain (outside the CDR3, taken from reference TRBV2 and TRBJ2-7): EPEVTQTPSHQVTQMGQEVILRCVPISNHLYFYWYRQILGQKVEFLVSFYNNEISEKSEIFDDQFSVERPDGSNFTLKIRSTKLEDSAMYFCASSIGQGTAYEQYFGPGTRLTVT.

This clone was detected many times. The V gene is TRBV15, the J gene TRBJ2-7, with a weak D call TRBD1 (6 bases). CDR3 length: 15 amino acids. V was clipped by 0 bases and J by 0 bases, with 9 bases between them. Per germline, CDR1 LNHNV and CDR2 YYDKDF (reference sequence). The CDR3 coding sequence is TGTGCCACCAGCAGAGAGATAGGGGGCTCCTACGAGCAGTACTTC. This translates into CATSREIGGSYEQYF.

This clone was counted many times. The genes are TRBV28 and TRBJ2-7; 7 bases line up with TRBD1. The trim removed 0 bases at V and 5 bases at J, leaving 7 bases unmatched. Germline CDR1 and CDR2: MDHEN and SYDVKM. The CDR3 contains 15 residues. The CDR3 loop reads CASSLWGAGGDEQYF. In DNA form, the CDR3 reads TGTGCCAGCAGTTTATGGGGGGCAGGGGGAGACGAGCAGTACTTC.

This clone has just a few counts. The V and J genes are TRBV28 and TRBJ1-5; TRBD1 aligns across 8 bases. Germline V lookup: CDR1 MDHEN, CDR2 SYDVKM. This CDR3 has 14 residues. Trimming at V came to 6 bases and at J to 6 bases, leaving 7 bases not matched to a gene. The chain's CDR3 is CASRLQGEGQPQHF. The CDR3 DNA follows: TGTGCCAGCAGACTACAGGGGGAAGGTCAGCCCCAGCATTTT.

In its sample, this clone was seen many times. The chain is built from TRBV5-1 and TRBJ2-7; a possible D gene is TRBD1 (6 bases). The V end was cut by 2 bases, the J end by 6 bases, with 12 bases between. This CDR3 region has 13 residues. Germline lookup yields CDR1 SGHRS and CDR2 YFSETQ. The CDR3 DNA follows: TGCGCCAGCAGCTTAGGGGGATCGGGCGAGCAGTACTTC. It specifies CASSLGGSGEQYF.

The gene calls are TRBV10-1 and TRBJ2-7; weak D call: TRBD2 (5 bases). Per the germline V gene, CDR1 is WNHNN and CDR2 is SYGVQD (reference sequence). The V gene lost 7 bases and the J gene lost 1 base, with 11 bases spanning the gap. The CDR3 length is 13 residues. Here the CDR3 reads CASNHGESYEQYF. The CDR3 DNA follows: TGCGCCAGCAACCACGGGGAATCCTACGAGCAGTACTTC.

This rearrangement joins TRBV27 to TRBJ2-1; D is unresolved. Trimming stripped 0 bases from V and 8 bases from J, with 11 bases between. From germline, CDR1 is MNHEY and CDR2 SMNVEV (reference sequence). The CDR3 spans 14 residues. CDR3 DNA: TGTGCCAGCAGTTTATCCAGAACGAGCGATGAGCAGTTCTTC. Its translation: CASSLSRTSDEQFF.

There are many counts of this clone. The V call is TRBV4-1, the J call TRBJ1-2; D is possibly TRBD1 (6 bases). The CDR3 sequence is 14 residues long. V shed 3 bases and J shed 4 bases, with 12 bases lying between them. The germline gives CDR1 MGHRA, CDR2 YSYEKL. The CDR3 bases are TGCGCCAGCAGCCAGGGGGCCCCTATCTATGGCTACACCTTC. It codes for CASSQGAPIYGYTF.

This clone was seen many times. The genes are TRBV11-2 and TRBJ2-6; no clear D. The V and J ends lost 3 bases and 0 bases respectively, with 12 bases between them. Germline CDR1 and CDR2: SGHAT and FQNNGV. CDR3 length: 17 residues. The CDR3 loop reads CASSFLTPYSGANVLTF. The CDR3, as DNA: TGTGCCAGCAGCTTCTTAACCCCCTACTCTGGGGCCAACGTCCTGACTTTC.

The sample holds many counts of this clone. The rearrangement links TRBV6-6 to TRBJ1-5; 8 bases are a match to TRBD1. Germline V gene sequence: CDR1 MNHNY, CDR2 SVGAGI (reference sequence). The V gene end was trimmed by 5 bases and the J gene end by 4 bases; junction bases not matched to a gene: 10. This CDR3 is 16 amino acids long. The CDR3 loop reads CASSRQGSEVNQPQHF. The CDR3 DNA reads as TGTGCCAGCAGTCGACAGGGGTCCGAGGTTAATCAGCCCCAGCATTTT.

In its sample, this clone ranks as medium-sized. V gene TRBV4-2 combines with J gene TRBJ2-2; 11 bases align to TRBD2. Losses at the gene ends were 1 base for V and 1 base for J; bases not matched to a gene: 8. Per germline, CDR1 LGHNA and CDR2 YNFKEQ. This CDR3 spans 19 amino acids. CDR3 amino acids: CASSQGSSSGGLNTGELFF. CDR3 nucleotides: TGTGCCAGCAGCCAAGGTTCGTCTAGCGGGGGGCTGAACACCGGGGAGCTGTTTTTT.

In this sample, this clone turned up many times. J is TRBJ1-4 and V is TRBV7-9, with a possible D match to TRBD1 (6 bases). The CDR3 runs to 14 residues. V was pared by 1 base and J by 4 bases, with 7 bases between. The V gene's germline CDR1 is SEHNR and CDR2 FQNEAQ (reference sequence). The CDR3 DNA is TGTGCCAGCAGCTTAGGACAGGTTAATGAAAAACTGTTTTTT. This sequence encodes CASSLGQVNEKLFF.

This clone was recorded a few times. Other DNA sequences within the sample encode an identical CDR3. V gene TRBV9 combines with J gene TRBJ1-1; D unclear. Trimming took off 0 bases at V and 3 bases at J, with 6 bases between the two ends. Per germline, CDR1 SGDLS and CDR2 YYNGEE. The CDR3 is made up of 13 amino acids. CDR3 loop: CASSVDSYTEAFF. The CDR3 nucleotides read TGTGCCAGCAGCGTAGATAGTTACACTGAAGCTTTCTTT.

This clone was observed at least ten times. This rearrangement joins TRBV7-2 to TRBJ2-7; D might be TRBD2 (7 bases). The CDR3 covers 16 residues. Germline CDR1 reads SGHTA; CDR2 reads FQGNSA. V lost 1 base, J lost 5 bases, and 18 bases lay in between. The CDR3 DNA sequence: TGTGCCAGCAGCTTAGTCGGGGGGCCCCGGGAAAACGAGCAGTACTTC. Translation gives CASSLVGGPRENEQYF. Together with reference TRBV7-2 and TRBJ2-7, the CDR3 gives the full variable domain: GAGVSQSPSNKVTEKGKDVELRCDPISGHTALYWYRQSLGQGLEFLIYFQGNSAPDKSGLPSDRFSAERTGGSVSTLTIQRTQQEDSAVYLCASSLVGGPRENEQYFGPGTRLTVT.

There are many counts of this clone. This sequence joins TRBV6-6 and TRBJ1-2; 12 bases fit TRBD1. The CDR3 is 15 residues long. Trimming took 6 bases from V and 2 from J; bases not matched to a gene: 4. CDR1 is MNHNY and CDR2 is SVGAGI in the germline V gene (reference sequence). CDR3 nucleotides: TGTGCCAGCAGGGCGGGACAGGGGGCGAACTATGGCTACACCTTC. It translates to CASRAGQGANYGYTF.

In this sample, this clone turned up many times. The chain couples TRBV7-7 to TRBJ2-1, with 7 bases lining up with TRBD2. This CDR3 has 14 residues. The V gene end was trimmed by 1 base and the J gene end by 7 bases; junction bases not matched to a gene: 4. CDR1 is SSHAT and CDR2 is FNYEAQ in the germline V gene (reference sequence). The CDR3 bases are TGTGCCAGCAGCTTAGAGGGTAGCGGGAATGAGCAGTTCTTC. Translated, it gives CASSLEGSGNEQFF.

The J gene is TRBJ1-1, the V gene TRBV29-1, with unresolved D. Trimming left V 6 bases short and J 5 bases short, with 10 bases between. Germline-derived CDR1 and CDR2 are SQVTM and ANQGSEA. The CDR3 has 11 residues. CDR3 amino acids: CSVSRGTEAFF. CDR3 in DNA: TGCAGCGTGAGCCGGGGTACTGAAGCTTTCTTT.

This clone was detected a few times. The chain uses TRBV2 and TRBJ2-5; 14 bases line up with TRBD2. CDR3 length: 16 residues. V gave up 5 bases and J gave up 5 bases; unmatched junction bases: 7. The germline gives CDR1 SNHLY, CDR2 FYNNEI. CDR3 bases: TGTGCCAGCAGTAGGACTAGCGGGGGGACCGGGGAGACCCAGTACTTC. Amino acids: CASSRTSGGTGETQYF.

This clone was picked up many times. The CDR3 loop reads CASSSTGQTSVGQYF. Written as DNA, the CDR3 is TGTGCCAGCAGCTCCACGGGACAGACTTCCGTCGGGCAGTACTTC. V usage is TRBV14 and J usage is TRBJ2-7; 7 bases are a match to TRBD1. The CDR3 loop spans 15 amino acids. J was trimmed by 9 bases and V by 5 bases; bases with no gene match: 16. Per the germline V gene, CDR1 is SGHDN and CDR2 is FVKESK.

This clone occurred many times. The genes are TRBV13 and TRBJ1-3, with no clear D. V lost 2 bases and J lost 0, with 8 bases in between. Germline V gives CDR1 PRHDT, CDR2 FYEKMQ (reference sequence). The length of the CDR3 is 15 residues. CDR3 coding DNA: TGTGCCAGCAGCTTAAACATCCTCTCTGGAAACACCATATATTTT. It encodes CASSLNILSGNTIYF. Full variable domain (rest looked up from reference TRBV13 and TRBJ1-3): AAGVIQSPRHLIKEKRETATLKCYPIPRHDTVYWYQQGPGQDPQFLISFYEKMQSDKGSIPDRFSAQQFSDYHSELNMSSLELGDSALYFCASSLNILSGNTIYFGEGSWLTVV.

This clone was observed many times. This chain connects TRBV19 to TRBJ2-3; 8 bases align to TRBD1. Germline CDR1 LNHDA, CDR2 SQIVND (reference sequence). The junction had 12 bases not matched to a gene; V was cut back by 7 bases and J by 3 bases. The CDR3 runs 16 residues. The CDR3 here is CASTDDTGGITDTQYF. The CDR3 bases are TGTGCCAGTACCGACGATACAGGGGGGATTACAGATACGCAGTATTTT.

This clone was observed a handful of times. This chain joins TRBV2 and TRBJ1-5; 8 nucleotides line up with TRBD1. Looked up from germline, CDR1 is SNHLY and CDR2 is FYNNEI. The V segment lost 2 bases and the J segment 2 bases; nucleotides outside the gene matches: 5. This CDR3 region has 16 residues. CDR3 nucleotides: TGTGCCAGCAGTGAACAACAGGGGGGGGGCAATCAGCCCCAGCATTTT. Translation gives CASSEQQGGGNQPQHF.

This clone was observed a few times. The rearrangement uses TRBV19 and TRBJ1-2, with 8 bases matching TRBD1. CDR3 size: 13 residues. CDR1 is LNHDA, CDR2 SQIVND, per germline (reference sequence). V was clipped by 4 bases and J by 5 bases; unmatched bases: 3. The chain's CDR3 is CASSKDREYGYTF. The CDR3 nucleotides are TGTGCCAGTAGTAAGGACAGGGAGTATGGCTACACCTTC.

This clone was found many times. This chain uses TRBV9 with TRBJ2-5, with D unresolved. CDR1 is SGDLS, CDR2 YYNGEE, per germline. V shed 0 bases and J shed 4 bases, with 10 bases lying between them. CDR3 length: 14 amino acids. The CDR3 sequence: CASSVGWLGETQYF. The CDR3 DNA reads as TGTGCCAGCAGCGTAGGATGGCTAGGAGAGACCCAGTACTTC.

The rearrangement uses TRBV5-6 and TRBJ1-4, with 9 bases identical to TRBD1. Per the germline V gene, CDR1 is SGHDT and CDR2 is YYEEEE. The CDR3 totals 14 residues. The trim removed 4 bases at V and 8 bases at J, leaving 6 bases unmatched. The CDR3 region is CASSRTGVGEKLFF. In nucleotides, the CDR3 is TGTGCCAGCAGCCGGACAGGGGTTGGCGAAAAACTGTTTTTT.